This TCR beta chain appears in the sequencing data of a study of blood T cells in healthy people across ages. Study-wide results and limits: Donor CMV status was unknown, possibly confounding expanded clonotype changes.

The CDR3 totals 15 residues. Germline loops: CDR1 MNHEY, CDR2 SMNVEV (reference sequence). V lost 5 bases, J lost 2 bases, and 16 bases lay in between. With a J-beta primer mix and a sample-barcoded 5' primer, a second PCR ran 7 to 11 cycles. TCRdb independently ran MiXCR on the 5' RACE reads; one entry per CDR3 protein. This table has around 1,000,000 distinct CDR3 sequences, roughly 24% appearing once. This clonotype came up a few times. Antigen: not known. These data were also filed under a second study, of T cells of mothers and their children.

The origin of this receptor is a girl aged 2 to 9 in good health. The chain couples TRBV27 to TRBJ2-7, with D maybe TRBD1 (5 bases). Input material: blood. The CDR3 region is CASSGRHRMPYEQYF. The CDR3 bases are TGTGCCAGCAGTGGGCGGCACAGGATGCCCTACGAGCAGTACTTC.